Below, 7 T cell receptor beta chains from the same sample are listed, as sequenced in a study of T cells in Graves' hyperthyroidism and ophthalmopathy. Amplification yielded TCR beta CDR3 regions, with RNA transcripts as the source. Primed by the HTBI set, a first-round RT-PCR was run on the TCR CDR3. TCRdb called the multiplex PCR reads again in MiXCR, with one record for every CDR3 protein. The table lists 200,000 or so distinct CDR3 sequences, about a sixth of them singletons. The sample consisted of blood. Receptors originate from a woman aged 45 to 65 with Graves' hyperthyroidism.

CDR3 DNA: TGCGCCAGCAGGAATTGGGATTACCCCTACGAGCAGTACTTC. This encodes CASRNWDYPYEQYF. V is TRBV5-1 and J is TRBJ2-7, with D uncertain. Germline CDR1 reads SGHRS; CDR2 reads YFSETQ. Trimming stripped 5 bases from V and 2 bases from J, with 14 bases between. The length of the CDR3 is 14 residues.

This clonotype was recorded a few times. This may be a read error: a much more frequent sequence differs by one nucleotide. J is TRBJ2-7 and V is TRBV9; TRBD1 or TRBD2 may be the D gene (5 bases each). The germline V gene has CDR1 SGDLS and CDR2 YYNGEE. This CDR3 comprises 15 residues. The V gene lost 3 bases and the J gene lost 2 bases, with 15 bases spanning the gap. The CDR3, as DNA: TGTGCCAGCAGCGGGGGCGGACTCTCAGCCTACGAGCAGTACTTC. This encodes CASSGGGLSAYEQYF.

This clonotype was seen a few times. This sequence joins TRBV10-3 and TRBJ2-3; a possible D gene is TRBD2 (6 bases). Germline-derived CDR1 and CDR2 are ENHRY and SYGVKD. The ends were cut back, 4 bases at V and 1 base at J, with 15 bases in the middle. This CDR3 is built from 16 residues. The CDR3 region has the DNA TGTGCCATCAGTGTTCCTGAGGGCGGGGGCACAGATACGCAGTATTTT. Its translation: CAISVPEGGGTDTQYF.

A few counts support this clonotype. V gene TRBV5-1 combines with J gene TRBJ2-2; 7 bases are a match to TRBD1. The CDR3 runs to 14 residues. Looked up from germline, CDR1 is SGHRS and CDR2 is YFSETQ. Unmatched junction bases numbered 5, after V lost 4 bases and J lost 5 bases. DNA of the CDR3: TGCGCCAGCAGCAAGGGACAGCCTACCGGGGAGCTGTTTTTT. This codes for CASSKGQPTGELFF.

This clonotype came up many times. The V call is TRBV20-1, the J call TRBJ1-6, with 7 bases fitting TRBD1. CDR1 and CDR2 (germline): DFQATT, SNEGSKA (reference sequence). Germline trimming cut 7 bases from V and 7 bases from J; bases unmatched to any gene: 10. This CDR3 contains 14 residues. The chain's CDR3 is CSDTTGFGNSPLHF. The CDR3 region has the DNA TGCAGTGATACGACAGGGTTCGGGAATTCACCCCTCCACTTT.

The table lists this clonotype with a few counts. CDR3 in amino acids: CASSESVGEIQETQYF. CDR3 nucleotides: TGTGCCAGTAGTGAATCGGTAGGAGAGATCCAAGAGACCCAGTACTTC. V usage is TRBV19 and J usage is TRBJ2-5; D is undetermined. The CDR3 contains 16 residues. Germline V gives CDR1 LNHDA, CDR2 SQIVND (reference sequence). Trimming removed 5 bases at V and 1 base at J, with 17 bases between.

This clonotype was detected a few times. The chain carries TRBV29-1 and TRBJ1-1; D possibly corresponds to TRBD1 (6 bases). This CDR3 is 14 amino acids long. Germline V CDR1 and CDR2: SQVTM, ANQGSEA. The V end lost 3 bases, the J end lost 3 bases, and 14 bases lay between the germline ends. Here the CDR3 reads CSVERGQPYTEAFF. CDR3 nucleotides: TGCAGCGTTGAGAGAGGACAGCCGTACACTGAAGCTTTCTTT.